The following is a T cell receptor (beta chain) sequence with its context. Its antigen is unidentified. Losses at the gene ends were 8 bases for V and 5 bases for J; bases not matched to a gene: 14. This CDR3 spans 15 amino acids. Germline V CDR1 and CDR2: SGDLS, YYNGEE. This sample was taken from a study of OX40 agonist ivuxolimab in advanced cancers. General study points: What antigens the expanded peripheral T cells recognized was never established.

Assay used: immunoSEQ multiplex PCR; TCRdb lists only in-frame clones, some missing. The table lists some 6,000 clones, 60% to 80% of them singletons. This chain uses TRBV9 with TRBJ2-5, with 8 bases aligning to TRBD2. Specimen: CD4+ or CD8+ T cells sorted from blood, collected in a trial of the OX40 agonist ivuxolimab. This sequence originates from an adult with an advanced solid tumor such as melanoma, head and neck, liver or kidney cancer. The CDR3 DNA is TGTGCCAGTGCAGCTAGCGGGCGGAGGGAGGAGACCCAGTACTTC. It translates to CASAASGRREETQYF.